The 24 T cell receptor beta chains in this list originate from one sample, sequenced in a study of T cells in Graves' hyperthyroidism and ophthalmopathy. Amplification of TCR beta CDR3 regions was performed using RNA transcripts as template. The HTBI set primed first-round TCR CDR3 RT-PCR. TCRdb ran MiXCR on the multiplex PCR reads and lists one entry per CDR3 protein. This repertoire shows about half a million distinct CDR3 sequences, nearly 20% found once; its top ten account for roughly 50%. The sequenced sample was blood. The receptors come from a man aged 40-55 years with Graves' ophthalmopathy.

This sequence joins TRBV9 and TRBJ2-1; 11 bases agree with TRBD2. With V trimmed by 3 bases and J by 8 bases, 7 bases remained unmatched. Germline CDR1 is SGDLS and CDR2 is YYNGEE. The CDR3 extends over 15 amino acids. For the CDR3, the DNA is TGTGCCAGCAGCGCTACTAGCGGGGGTGGCTATGAGCAGTTCTTC. Its protein is CASSATSGGGYEQFF.

This clonotype was found a few times. The genes are TRBV27 and TRBJ2-2, with TRBD2 as a possible D gene (7 bases). The CDR3 is made up of 14 amino acids. CDR1 is MNHEY, CDR2 SMNVEV, per germline (reference sequence). With 8 bases removed from V and 5 bases from J, the gap between germline ends came to 15 bases. Written as DNA, the CDR3 is TGTGCCAGCCAGATAGGGGGGGGAACCGGGGAGCTGTTTTTT. Its protein is CASQIGGGTGELFF.

Note on this clonotype: One end of the junction does not line up with germline, which may come from a read error. The chain combines TRBV10-1 with TRBJ2-3; perhaps TRBD1 as D (5 bases). Germline CDR1 WNHNN, CDR2 SYGVQD (reference sequence). The CDR3 length is 13 residues. The CDR3 loop is CASSVGHLDTRYF. Here the CDR3 DNA reads TGCGCCAGCAGTGTGGGGCATCTGGATACGCGGTATTTT.

CDR3 amino acids: CASSYNRLRWNTGELFF. CDR3 DNA sequence: TGTGCCAGCAGTTACAATAGGCTCAGGTGGAACACCGGGGAGCTGTTTTTT. This chain joins TRBV6-5 and TRBJ2-2; D call uncertain. Germline lookup yields CDR1 MNHEY and CDR2 SVGAGI. V lost 2 bases and J lost 1, with 14 bases in between. This CDR3 has 17 amino acids.

The J gene is TRBJ1-2, the V gene TRBV29-1; 11 bases map to TRBD1. CDR1 SQVTM and CDR2 ANQGSEA come from the germline V gene. The CDR3 extends over 13 amino acids. V was clipped by 7 bases and J by 3 bases; unmatched bases: 4. The CDR3 region is CSGRGQGDYGYTF. CDR3 sequence (DNA): TGCAGCGGCAGGGGACAGGGGGACTATGGCTACACCTTC.

This rearrangement joins TRBV12-3 or TRBV12-4 to TRBJ2-3; TRBD2 might be the D (6 bases). The length of the CDR3 is 15 residues. V was pared by 3 bases and J by 5 bases, with 15 bases between. The CDR3: CASSFEEGLRDTQYF. The DNA of the CDR3 is TGTGCCAGCAGTTTTGAGGAGGGTTTGCGAGATACGCAGTATTTT.

This clonotype was seen a handful of times. DNA for the CDR3: TGCAGTGCTAGAGAGTTTGGGAGAGCTAGCAATCAGCCCCAGCATTTT. The encoded protein is CSAREFGRASNQPQHF. This sequence joins TRBV20-1 and TRBJ1-5; D unresolved. The CDR3 runs 16 residues. Deletions cut 0 bases from V and 0 bases from J, with 12 bases between. The germline V gene has CDR1 DFQATT and CDR2 SNEGSKA (reference sequence).

This clonotype was recorded many times. V is TRBV7-2 and J is TRBJ2-7; D gene uncertain. Germline values: CDR1 SGHTA, CDR2 FQGNSA. V lost 3 bases and J 6 bases, leaving 9 bases between the germline ends. The CDR3 contains 12 residues. CDR3 DNA sequence: TGTGCCAGCAGCTTCGGCAGGCGCGAGCAGTACTTC. It is translated as CASSFGRREQYF.

This clonotype occurred many times. The gene calls are TRBV6-1 and TRBJ2-7; D is uncertain. Germline lookup yields CDR1 MNHNS and CDR2 SASEGT. V gave up 2 bases and J gave up 2 bases, with 7 bases separating them. The CDR3 is made up of 13 amino acids. CDR3 DNA: TGTGCCAGCAGTGAACGGCGCCCCTACGAGCAGTACTTC. Amino acids: CASSERRPYEQYF.

This clonotype was recorded a few times. The rearrangement links TRBV9 to TRBJ2-3, with TRBD2 identical over 9 bases. Trimming removed 4 bases from V and 6 bases from J; junction bases left unmatched: 12. Germline loops: CDR1 SGDLS, CDR2 YYNGEE. The CDR3 covers 16 residues. This CDR3 is CASSSAGGGAWDTQYF. The CDR3 DNA reads TGTGCCAGCAGCTCCGCGGGCGGGGGGGCCTGGGATACGCAGTATTTT. Full variable domain (missing parts from reference TRBV9 and TRBJ2-3): DSGVTQTPKHLITATGQRVTLRCSPRSGDLSVYWYQQSLDQGLQFLIQYYNGEERAKGNILERFSAQQFPDLHSELNLSSLELGDSALYFCASSSAGGGAWDTQYFGPGTRLTVL.

V gene TRBV5-1 combines with J gene TRBJ1-4; D ambiguous. Trimming left V 1 base short and J 5 bases short, with 6 bases between. Germline V lookup: CDR1 SGHRS, CDR2 YFSETQ. The CDR3 covers 13 residues. The CDR3 DNA reads as TGCGCCAGCAGCTTGTCGGGGAATGAAAAACTGTTTTTT. This gives the protein CASSLSGNEKLFF.

This clonotype has more than one count but fewer than ten. The genes are TRBV7-6 and TRBJ1-1, with TRBD1 matching over 9 bases. This CDR3 region has 13 residues. Germline CDR1 reads SGHVS; CDR2 reads FNYEAQ. With 8 bases clipped from V and 6 bases from J, the junction kept 7 bases outside the gene matches. The CDR3 reads CASSLGQGSEAFF. The CDR3 DNA follows: TGTGCCAGCTCCCTGGGACAGGGATCTGAAGCTTTCTTT.

This clonotype was found many times. The chain employs TRBV18 and TRBJ1-1; the D is unclear. Looked up from germline, CDR1 is KGHSH and CDR2 is LQKENI. V was cut by 2 bases and J by 4 bases, with 11 bases left in between. The CDR3 extends over 14 amino acids. As DNA, the CDR3 is TGTGCCAGCTCACCATGGGTACGGGGCACTGAAGCTTTCTTT. It yields the protein CASSPWVRGTEAFF.

Many counts were recorded for this clonotype. The genes are TRBV30 and TRBJ1-2; unclear D gene. Trimming left V 7 bases short and J 4 bases short, with 13 bases between. Germline lookup yields CDR1 GTSNPN and CDR2 SVGIG (reference sequence). The CDR3 loop spans 12 amino acids. The CDR3 DNA reads TGTGCCTCCACAGCCCGTAGCTATGGCTACACCTTC. Its protein is CASTARSYGYTF.

This chain connects TRBV20-1 to TRBJ2-7, with 10 bases aligning to TRBD1. Germline CDR1 reads DFQATT; CDR2 reads SNEGSKA (reference sequence). This CDR3 contains 16 residues. The V and J ends lost 4 bases and 7 bases, in that order; junction bases with no gene match: 16. The chain's CDR3 is CSATNPGQGWGREQYF. CDR3 DNA sequence: TGCAGTGCTACTAATCCGGGACAGGGGTGGGGGAGGGAGCAGTACTTC.

For the CDR3, the DNA is TGTGCCAGCAGCTTGGCTGCGGGTAGGACCGGGGAGCTGTTTTTT. Its translation: CASSLAAGRTGELFF. The gene calls are TRBV5-8 and TRBJ2-2; possible D gene TRBD2, 5 bases. Germline CDR1 reads SGHTS; CDR2 reads YDEGEE. The ends were cut back, 0 bases at V and 5 bases at J, with 11 bases in the middle. This CDR3 region has 15 residues.

This clonotype came up a few times. This sequence joins TRBV7-9 and TRBJ2-2; the D gene could be TRBD1 or TRBD2 (5 bases each). Trimming took 3 bases from V and 5 from J, leaving 13 bases between them. CDR3 length: 15 amino acids. Germline loops: CDR1 SEHNR, CDR2 FQNEAQ (reference sequence). The DNA of the CDR3 is TGTGCCAGCAGCTTTCATAAGGGACGGACCGGGGAGCTGTTTTTT. Translated: CASSFHKGRTGELFF.

This clonotype was counted many times. This chain uses TRBV20-1 with TRBJ1-2; possible D gene TRBD1, 5 bases. This CDR3 has 15 residues. Germline-derived CDR1 and CDR2 are DFQATT and SNEGSKA (reference sequence). Trimming shortened V by 0 bases and J by 3 bases, and 14 bases separated the two germline ends. CDR3 loop: CSAREGAGRDYGYTF. CDR3 coding DNA: TGCAGTGCTAGAGAAGGGGCAGGGAGAGACTATGGCTACACCTTC.

In this sample, this clonotype turned up a few times. This rearrangement joins TRBV12-3 or TRBV12-4 to TRBJ1-2, with no clear D. Trimming took off 3 bases at V and 6 bases at J, with 11 bases between the two ends. This CDR3 comprises 13 residues. CDR3 DNA sequence: TGTGCCAGCAGTTTTCGGCTACGGGATGGCTACACCTTC. Encoded protein: CASSFRLRDGYTF.

This clonotype was found many times. This rearrangement joins TRBV2 to TRBJ2-7; TRBD2 agrees at 8 bases. V shed 5 bases, J shed 5 bases, and the junction held 8 bases outside the gene matches. The CDR3 sequence is 14 residues long. Germline-derived CDR1 and CDR2 are SNHLY and FYNNEI. The CDR3 reads CASSSGTSLHEQYF. The CDR3 DNA sequence: TGTGCCAGCAGTTCCGGGACTAGTCTCCACGAGCAGTACTTC. The full variable domain, its missing parts supplied by reference TRBV2 and TRBJ2-7, is EPEVTQTPSHQVTQMGQEVILRCVPISNHLYFYWYRQILGQKVEFLVSFYNNEISEKSEIFDDQFSVERPDGSNFTLKIRSTKLEDSAMYFCASSSGTSLHEQYFGPGTRLTVT.

The chain combines TRBV12-3 or TRBV12-4 with TRBJ1-2; 10 bases align to TRBD1. CDR3 length: 15 residues. The J segment lost 4 bases and the V segment lost 0 bases, leaving 2 bases of the junction unmatched. In DNA form, the CDR3 reads TGTGCCAGCAGTTTAGCCGGGACAGGGGTCTATGGCTACACCTTC. Translating gives CASSLAGTGVYGYTF.

A few counts support this clonotype. V gene TRBV6-1 combines with J gene TRBJ1-5; D remains unclear. Between the trimmed V and J ends, which lost 8 bases and 1 base, there was a span of 12 bases. The length of the CDR3 is 14 residues. Germline lookup yields CDR1 MNHNS and CDR2 SASEGT. The CDR3 protein is CASYKKNSNQPQHF. CDR3 DNA: TGTGCCAGCTATAAGAAAAACAGCAATCAGCCCCAGCATTTT.

In its sample, this clonotype was seen a few times. The chain uses TRBV3-1 and TRBJ2-5, with D possibly being TRBD1 or TRBD2 (5 bases each). The V and J ends lost 6 bases and 2 bases respectively, with 13 bases between them. There are 14 residues in the CDR3. The germline V gene has CDR1 LGHDT and CDR2 YNNKEL (reference sequence). Here the CDR3 reads CASRFGTGQETQYF. The CDR3 bases are TGTGCCAGCAGGTTTGGGACGGGACAAGAGACCCAGTACTTC.

This clonotype showed up many times. This chain joins TRBV14 and TRBJ2-7; 7 bases are shared with TRBD1. Germline V CDR1 and CDR2: SGHDN, FVKESK. V shed 6 bases, J shed 7 bases, and the junction held 9 bases outside the gene matches. The CDR3 length is 13 residues. CDR3 amino acids: CASSPGQPREQYF. In DNA, the CDR3 is TGTGCCAGCAGTCCGGGACAGCCCAGGGAGCAGTACTTC.